The rows below give T cell receptor beta chains drawn from one sample of a study of OX40 agonist ivuxolimab in advanced cancers. TCRdb's table, derived via immunoSEQ multiplex PCR, lists solely in-frame clones and lacks some. Of 50,000 to 65,000 clones detected, around 93% appear once; the ten largest clones hold around 8.7%. The sample consisted of CD4+ or CD8+ T cells sorted from blood, taken in a trial of the OX40 agonist ivuxolimab. Receptors were obtained from an adult with an advanced solid tumor such as melanoma, head and neck, liver or kidney cancer. The CDR3 runs from the conserved cysteine through the conserved F or W. The D gene is left open where the match is weak. Expanded clones are given a class, and other clones once, few, many or no size at all.

>NA|TRBJ1-1|TRBV6-5|NA
CASSYAENTEAFF
TGTGCCAGCAGTTACGCGGAGAACACTGAAGCTTTCTTT
>NA|TRBJ2-3|TRBV13|TRBD2
CASSFSGDGTDTQYF
TGTGCCAGCAGCTTTAGCGGGGACGGCACAGATACGCAGTATTTT
>NA|TRBJ2-2|TRBV29-1|NA
CSVEAISGTLRATGELFF
TGCAGCGTTGAAGCTATATCCGGGACCCTAAGGGCCACCGGGGAGCTGTTTTTT
>NA|TRBJ2-6|TRBV2|NA
CASSVSSGANVLTF
TGTGCCAGCAGTGTCTCCTCTGGGGCCAACGTCCTGACTTTC
>NA|TRBJ2-3|TRBV13|TRBD2
CASSNYRAGGSTDTQYF
TGTGCCAGCAGCAATTATCGAGCGGGGGGGAGCACAGATACGCAGTATTTT
>NA|TRBJ2-3|TRBV2|TRBD1
CASSEGTGEADTQYF
TGTGCCAGCAGTGAAGGGACAGGGGAAGCAGATACGCAGTATTTT
>NA|TRBJ2-7|TRBV27|TRBD2
CASRRLAGGPVNEQYF
TGTGCCAGCAGGAGACTAGCGGGAGGGCCGGTAAACGAGCAGTACTTC
>NA|TRBJ1-1|TRBV27|NA
CASSLPGPNTEAFF
TGTGCCAGCAGTTTGCCGGGACCGAACACTGAAGCTTTCTTT
>NA|TRBJ2-4|TRBV28|NA
CASGSGWPNIQYF
TGTGCCAGCGGCTCAGGGTGGCCAAACATTCAGTACTTC
>NA|TRBJ1-5|TRBV6-1|NA
CASSEVEGFNQPQHF
TGTGCCAGCAGTGAAGTCGAGGGGTTCAATCAGCCCCAGCATTTT
>NA|TRBJ2-7|TRBV4-3|NA
CASSQDRLGQARNYEQYF
TGCGCCAGCAGCCAAGATAGACTAGGTCAAGCGCGAAATTACGAGCAGTACTTC
>NA|TRBJ2-5|TRBV7-9|NA
CASSLMSGYQETQYF
TGTGCCAGCAGCTTAATGTCGGGCTACCAAGAGACCCAGTACTTC
>NA|TRBJ2-1|TRBV4-1|NA
CASSQDRDEQFF
TGCGCCAGCAGCCAAGACAGGGATGAGCAGTTCTTC
>NA|TRBJ1-2|TRBV7-9|TRBD1
CASSTVRMTGPMEGYTF
TGTGCCAGCAGCACTGTCAGGATGACAGGGCCGATGGAGGGCTACACCTTC
>NA|TRBJ2-7|TRBV7-9|TRBD2
CASSSTSGGRYEQYF
TGTGCCAGCAGCTCCACTAGCGGGGGCCGCTACGAGCAGTACTTC
>NA|TRBJ2-7|TRBV7-3|TRBD2
CASSLHGGSEQYF
TGTGCCAGCAGTCTTCATGGCGGGAGTGAGCAGTACTTC
>NA|TRBJ2-7|TRBV9|NA
CASSVRGLGLDEQYF
TGTGCCAGCAGCGTAAGGGGCCTTGGTTTGGACGAGCAGTACTTC
>NA|TRBJ2-7|TRBV9|NA
CASSEGDGGSYEQYF
TGTGCCAGCAGCGAGGGGGACGGGGGCTCCTACGAGCAGTACTTC
>NA|TRBJ2-7|TRBV4-2|TRBD1
CASSQRAGTGGYEQYF
TGTGCCAGCAGCCAAAGGGCCGGGACAGGGGGCTACGAGCAGTACTTC
>NA|TRBJ2-2|TRBV7-3|NA
CASSSRQTNTGELFF
TGTGCCAGCAGCTCCCGACAGACGAACACCGGGGAGCTGTTTTTT
>NA|TRBJ2-1|TRBV27|NA
CASFLRASAGTEQFF
TGTGCCAGCTTCTTAAGGGCTAGCGCGGGTACTGAGCAGTTCTTC
>medium-sized|TRBJ2-3|TRBV27|TRBD2
CATSSIAGGTNTDTQYF
TGTGCGACCAGCAGTATAGCGGGAGGAACTAACACAGATACGCAGTATTTT
>NA|TRBJ2-7|TRBV7-9|TRBD1
CASNRQGAYEQYF
TGTGCCAGCAACAGACAGGGGGCCTACGAGCAGTACTTC
>NA|TRBJ1-5|TRBV28|NA
CASINSFSRVSNQPQHF
TGTGCCAGCATTAATAGTTTTTCTCGGGTCAGCAATCAGCCCCAGCATTTT
>NA|TRBJ2-2|TRBV6-5|NA
CASSYLRTGELFF
TGTGCCAGCAGTTACCTTAGAACCGGGGAGCTGTTTTTT
>NA|TRBJ2-7|TRBV6-6|TRBD2
CASTPVLAASSYEQYF
TGTGCCAGCACCCCCGTTCTAGCGGCCAGCTCCTACGAGCAGTACTTC